This TCR beta chain was recorded in a study of shared clonotypes between healthy human individuals. Study overall: The composition of the donors was a couple of women and three men aged 18 to 49. Per donor, CD8 memory used one plate, CD8 naive used two, CD4 memory used three and CD4 naive used three. Whole-study findings and limits: Between a handful of donors, naive CD4 clonotypes were shared at a level of about 5%. Owing to a small donor count, the genetic and exposure-history diversity represented was limited.

Clones were sequenced by immunoSEQ multiplex PCR, and TCRdb holds only the in-frame ones, with some missing. This sample carries around 1 million clones, less than 85% of them seen once, and the ten largest clones take approximately 1.5%. In regard to this clone: Its specificity is not known.

The germline V gene has CDR1 GTSNPN and CDR2 SVGIG (reference sequence). The CDR3 is 15 residues long. The ends lost 2 bases at V and 8 bases at J; junction bases unmatched: 11. This clonotype was sampled from a man younger than 35 in good health. This rearrangement joins TRBV30 to TRBJ1-2; 10 bases map to TRBD1. The sequencing sample was made of memory CD4+ T cells sorted from blood. As to subset: CD45RA-negative fraction. DNA for the CDR3: TGTGCCTGGAGTCACCCGGACAGGGGGAGTGGGGGCTACACCTTC. Amino acids: CAWSHPDRGSGGYTF. The entire variable domain, with the rest obtained from reference TRBV30 and TRBJ1-2, is as follows: SQTIHQWPATLVQPVGSPLSLECTVEGTSNPNLYWYRQAAGRGLQLLFYSVGIGQISSEVPQNLSASRPQDRQFILSSKKLLLSDSGFYLCAWSHPDRGSGGYTFGSGTRLTVV.